Listed below are T cell receptor beta chains from one sample, sequenced in a study of CD8 T cells in Susac syndrome. TCRdb re-called the immunoSEQ multiplex PCR reads with MiXCR, one entry per CDR3 protein. The sample lists approximately 110,000 distinct CDR3 sequences; around 94% were seen once. The specimen sequenced was CD4+ T cells from PBMCs. Every receptor here comes from a human donor in good health. Each CDR3 is given with its conserved first and last residue. The order of the fields is V gene, J gene, D gene, CDR3 DNA, CDR3 protein. D genes are given only for firm matches.

v_gene: TRBV25-1; j_gene: TRBJ2-4; d_gene: .; CDR3nt: TGTGCCAGCAGCCTCAGGACGGAAAACATTCAGTACTTC; CDR3aa: CASSLRTENIQYF
v_gene: TRBV7-2; j_gene: TRBJ1-1; d_gene: TRBD1; CDR3nt: TGTGCCAGCAGCCAGGGGGGCAGCTTGAACACTGAAGCTTTCTTT; CDR3aa: CASSQGGSLNTEAFF
v_gene: TRBV20-1; j_gene: TRBJ2-5; d_gene: TRBD2; CDR3nt: TGCAGTGCTGGGACTAGCGGGAGAGAGACCCAGTACTTC; CDR3aa: CSAGTSGRETQYF
v_gene: TRBV20-1; j_gene: TRBJ2-5; d_gene: .; CDR3nt: TGCAGTGCACTGGGGAGATCCCAAGAGACCCAGTACTTC; CDR3aa: CSALGRSQETQYF
v_gene: TRBV5-1; j_gene: TRBJ2-2; d_gene: .; CDR3nt: TGCGCCAGCAGTATCGAGGGAACCGGGGAGCTGTTTTTT; CDR3aa: CASSIEGTGELFF
v_gene: TRBV6-5; j_gene: TRBJ2-7; d_gene: .; CDR3nt: TGTGCCAGCAGTTACGGTGACTCCTACGAGCAGTACTTC; CDR3aa: CASSYGDSYEQYF
v_gene: TRBV27; j_gene: TRBJ1-5; d_gene: .; CDR3nt: TGTGCCAGCAGTAAAAGGGGGGGCGAACAGCCCCAGCATTTT; CDR3aa: CASSKRGGEQPQHF
v_gene: TRBV4-1; j_gene: TRBJ2-1; d_gene: TRBD2; CDR3nt: TGCGCCAGCAGCCAAGAAGCGGGATCCGGTGAGCAGTTCTTC; CDR3aa: CASSQEAGSGEQFF
v_gene: TRBV29-1; j_gene: TRBJ1-3; d_gene: .; CDR3nt: TGCAGCGCCTCAAGGGGTACTGGAAACACCATATATTTT; CDR3aa: CSASRGTGNTIYF
v_gene: TRBV19; j_gene: TRBJ1-2; d_gene: TRBD1; CDR3nt: TGTGCCAGTAGTCCTGACAGGGGGTCTTACTATGGCTACACCTTC; CDR3aa: CASSPDRGSYYGYTF
v_gene: TRBV6-5; j_gene: TRBJ1-2; d_gene: .; CDR3nt: TGTGCCAGCAGTTACTCGTCGGACAGCGGCTACACCTTC; CDR3aa: CASSYSSDSGYTF
v_gene: TRBV28; j_gene: TRBJ1-1; d_gene: TRBD1; CDR3nt: TGTGCCAGCAGGCGACAGGGGACCTATCTCACTGAAGCTTTCTTT; CDR3aa: CASRRQGTYLTEAFF
v_gene: TRBV20-1; j_gene: TRBJ2-7; d_gene: .; CDR3nt: TGCAGTGCCCGAGGGGATCCCCACTCCTACGAGCAGTACTTC; CDR3aa: CSARGDPHSYEQYF
v_gene: TRBV25-1; j_gene: TRBJ2-5; d_gene: .; CDR3nt: TGTGCCAGCAGTGAATGGGTCGAAGAGACCCAGTACTTC; CDR3aa: CASSEWVEETQYF
v_gene: TRBV6-2/TRBV6-3; j_gene: TRBJ2-7; d_gene: .; CDR3nt: TGTGCCAGCAGTTACTCGGGACTCAGCGAGCAGTACTTC; CDR3aa: CASSYSGLSEQYF
v_gene: TRBV5-1; j_gene: TRBJ1-2; d_gene: .; CDR3nt: TGCGCCAGCAGCTGCCGGGACACAGGTTGCATGGACTATGGCTACACCTTC; CDR3aa: CASSCRDTGCMDYGYTF
v_gene: TRBV2; j_gene: TRBJ2-5; d_gene: TRBD2; CDR3nt: TGTGCCAGCAGTCCGGGGGAGGGCTGGACGGCCCAGTACTTC; CDR3aa: CASSPGEGWTAQYF
v_gene: TRBV19; j_gene: TRBJ1-2; d_gene: .; CDR3nt: TGTGCCAGTAGTATTCTGAGCAGTCCCTATGGCTACACCTTC; CDR3aa: CASSILSSPYGYTF
v_gene: TRBV2; j_gene: TRBJ1-1; d_gene: .; CDR3nt: TGTGCCAGCAGATTCCGGGACCCCAGGCGGCCCGAAGCTTTCTTT; CDR3aa: CASRFRDPRRPEAFF
v_gene: TRBV3-1; j_gene: TRBJ2-3; d_gene: TRBD2; CDR3nt: TGTGCCAGCAGCCCAACGGGGGGGTCGTTCACAGATACGCAGTATTTT; CDR3aa: CASSPTGGSFTDTQYF
v_gene: TRBV10-2; j_gene: TRBJ2-7; d_gene: TRBD2; CDR3nt: TGCGCCAGCACCCCCGTCGGGACTAGCGGAACCTACGAGCAGTACTTC; CDR3aa: CASTPVGTSGTYEQYF
v_gene: TRBV2; j_gene: TRBJ2-7; d_gene: .; CDR3nt: TGTGCCAGCAACTCCTTCTCCTACGAGCAGTACTTC; CDR3aa: CASNSFSYEQYF
v_gene: TRBV18; j_gene: TRBJ1-4; d_gene: .; CDR3nt: TGTGCCAGCTCACCTCCAACTAATGAAAAACTGTTTTTT; CDR3aa: CASSPPTNEKLFF
v_gene: TRBV20-1; j_gene: TRBJ2-5; d_gene: TRBD1; CDR3nt: TGCAGTGCTCGTTTGGGGGGACAGGGGGGACGAGAGACCCAGTACTTC; CDR3aa: CSARLGGQGGRETQYF
v_gene: TRBV30; j_gene: TRBJ2-2; d_gene: .; CDR3nt: TGTGCCTGGAGTGTACAGGGCACCGGGGAGCTGTTTTTT; CDR3aa: CAWSVQGTGELFF
v_gene: TRBV6-2/TRBV6-3; j_gene: TRBJ2-4; d_gene: .; CDR3nt: TGTGCCAGCAGTTACGGTATCCCCGGGCTGGGCAAAAACATTCAGTACTTC; CDR3aa: CASSYGIPGLGKNIQYF